This T cell receptor beta chain was captured by sequencing in a study of T cell responses to AZD1222 COVID-19 vaccine. The study's findings and limits: A rise in Spike-specific TCR breadth and depth followed two AZD1222 doses.

As regards this clone: Its antigen remains unknown.

The germline gives CDR1 KGHSH, CDR2 LQKENI. This CDR3 contains 15 residues. V lost 1 base and J lost 6; bases outside the gene matches: 8. TCRdb keeps only in-frame clones here, not all; method: immunoSEQ multiplex PCR. The data contain roughly 180,000 clones, approximately 89% of them seen just once; the ten biggest clones take up approximately 1.6%. The chain employs TRBV18 and TRBJ1-2; the match to TRBD1 covers 7 bases. The sequencing used peripheral blood, collected 28 days after the second AZD1222 dose. This sequence was found in an adult who received the AZD1222 COVID-19 vaccine. CDR3 sequence (DNA): TGTGCCAGCTCACCACGAACGGAACAGGGGCATGGCTACACCTTC. Translating gives CASSPRTEQGHGYTF. The full variable domain, with the rest looked up from reference TRBV18 and TRBJ1-2, is NAGVMQNPRHLVRRRGQEARLRCSPMKGHSHVYWYRQLPEEGLKFMVYLQKENIIDESGMPKERFSAEFPKEGPSILRIQQVVRGDSAAYFCASSPRTEQGHGYTFGSGTRLTVV.